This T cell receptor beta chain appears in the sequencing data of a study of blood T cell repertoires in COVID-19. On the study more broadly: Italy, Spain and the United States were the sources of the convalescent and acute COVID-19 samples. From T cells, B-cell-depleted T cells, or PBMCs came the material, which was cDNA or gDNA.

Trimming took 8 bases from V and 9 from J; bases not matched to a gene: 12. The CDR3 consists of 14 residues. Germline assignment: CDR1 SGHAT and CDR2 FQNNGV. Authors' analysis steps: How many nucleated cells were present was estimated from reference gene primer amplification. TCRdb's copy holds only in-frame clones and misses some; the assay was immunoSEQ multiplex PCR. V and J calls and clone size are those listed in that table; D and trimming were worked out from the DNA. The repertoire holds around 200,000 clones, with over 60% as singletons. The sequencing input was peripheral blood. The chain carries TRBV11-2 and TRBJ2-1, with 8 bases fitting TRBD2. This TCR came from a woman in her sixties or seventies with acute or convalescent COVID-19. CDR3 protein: CASRPGGSNGEQFF. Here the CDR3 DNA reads TGTGCCAGCCGTCCGGGGGGGTCTAACGGTGAGCAGTTCTTC.